This T cell receptor beta chain was identified during a study of blood T cell repertoires in COVID-19. Produced via immunoSEQ multiplex PCR; TCRdb's table is partial and in-frame only. The table records about 400,000 clones, under 90% of them present only once. Sequencing input: PBMCs or T cells enriched from blood (not recorded which). The sequence derives from a woman in her thirties who had recovered from COVID-19.

The CDR3 bases are TGTGCCAGCAGTTACTTAAGGAGGGGGCCGGGGCCCGGGGAGCTGTTTTTT. Its protein is CASSYLRRGPGPGELFF. This rearrangement joins TRBV6-2 or TRBV6-3 to TRBJ2-2, with a possible D match to TRBD1 (7 bases). The germline CDR1 and CDR2 sequences are MNHEY and SVGEGT. The CDR3 consists of 17 residues. V lost 1 base and J 6 bases, leaving 18 bases between the germline ends.